The following is a TCR beta chain sequence with its context. What it binds is not known. The sample comes from a study of T cell responses to AZD1222 COVID-19 vaccine. Study outcomes and limitations: Spike-specific TCR repertoires showed rising breadth and depth after two AZD1222 doses.

The table came from immunoSEQ multiplex PCR; TCRdb's copy has only in-frame clones and leaves some out. The sample lists under 120,000 clones; roughly nine tenths were seen once. The TCR was taken from an adult in good health. The sample consisted of peripheral blood, taken on day 0 of AZD1222 vaccination.

This CDR3 is CASSPGPGQPQETQYF. CDR3 nucleotide sequence: TGTGCCAGCAGCCCTGGGCCGGGACAACCGCAAGAGACCCAGTACTTC. The V call is TRBV11-3, the J call TRBJ2-5, with D possibly matching TRBD1 (6 bases). Trimming took 5 bases from V and 2 from J, leaving 18 bases between them. Germline CDR1 and CDR2: SGHNT and YENEEA. The CDR3 is 16 amino acids.